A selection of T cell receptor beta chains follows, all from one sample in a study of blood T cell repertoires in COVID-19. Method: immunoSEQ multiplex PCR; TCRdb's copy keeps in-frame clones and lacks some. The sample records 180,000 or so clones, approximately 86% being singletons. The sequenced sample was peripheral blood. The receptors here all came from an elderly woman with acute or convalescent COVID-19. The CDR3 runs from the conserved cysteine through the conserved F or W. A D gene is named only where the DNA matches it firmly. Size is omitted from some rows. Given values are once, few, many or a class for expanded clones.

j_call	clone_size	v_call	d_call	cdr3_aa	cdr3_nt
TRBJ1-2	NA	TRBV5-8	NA	CASSYQGPYGYTF	TGTGCCAGCAGCTACCAGGGGCCCTATGGCTACACCTTC
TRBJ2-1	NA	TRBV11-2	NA	CASSHPPANNEQFF	TGTGCCAGCAGCCACCCCCCAGCGAACAATGAGCAGTTCTTC
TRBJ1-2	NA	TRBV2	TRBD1	CASSGQDRVGGYTF	TGTGCCAGCAGTGGTCAGGACAGGGTGGGTGGCTACACCTTC
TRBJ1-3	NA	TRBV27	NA	CASSPTSRRGTIYF	TGTGCCAGCAGTCCCACATCACGGAGAGGCACCATATATTTT
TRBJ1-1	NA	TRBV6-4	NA	CASTPPGRGTEAFF	TGTGCCAGCACCCCGCCAGGTCGGGGCACTGAAGCTTTCTTT
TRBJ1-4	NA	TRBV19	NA	CASSGREVPEKLFF	TGTGCCAGTAGTGGAAGGGAGGTCCCCGAAAAACTGTTTTTT
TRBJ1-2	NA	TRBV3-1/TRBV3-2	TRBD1	CASSQGSGQSLGYTF	TGTGCCAGCAGCCAAGGCTCGGGACAGTCTCTTGGCTACACCTTC
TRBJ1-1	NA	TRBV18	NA	CASSTFGLPNEAFF	TGTGCCAGCTCAACCTTTGGACTACCCAATGAAGCTTTCTTT
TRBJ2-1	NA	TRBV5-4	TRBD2	CASSLGGWTYNEQFF	TGTGCCAGCAGCCTCGGGGGGTGGACCTACAATGAGCAGTTCTTC
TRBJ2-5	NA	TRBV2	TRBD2	CASSDAGVAGETQYF	TGTGCCAGCAGTGATGCCGGCGTAGCGGGAGAGACCCAGTACTTC
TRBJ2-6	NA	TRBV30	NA	CAWSVRIGSGANVLTF	TGTGCCTGGAGTGTACGAATCGGCTCTGGGGCCAACGTCCTGACTTTC
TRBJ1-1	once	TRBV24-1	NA	CATSDSGQTEAFF	TGTGCCACCAGTGACAGCGGACAGACTGAAGCTTTCTTT
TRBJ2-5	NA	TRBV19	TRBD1	CASSIGGQVETQYF	TGTGCCAGTAGTATAGGGGGACAGGTAGAGACCCAGTACTTC
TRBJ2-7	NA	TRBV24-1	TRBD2	CATSRGLAGTYEQYF	TGTGCCACCAGTAGAGGACTAGCGGGGACCTACGAGCAGTACTTC
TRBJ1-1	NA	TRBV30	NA	CAWSDSFWRAFF	TGTGCCTGGAGTGATTCTTTTTGGAGAGCTTTCTTT
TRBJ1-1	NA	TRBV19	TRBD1	CASRQGATEAFF	TGTGCCAGTAGACAGGGGGCGACTGAAGCTTTCTTT
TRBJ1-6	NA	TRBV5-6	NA	CASSSRGGSYYNSPLHF	TGTGCCAGCAGCTCCCGGGGGGGGTCCTACTATAATTCACCCCTCCACTTT
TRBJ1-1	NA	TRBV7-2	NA	CASSLYQAGATEAFF	TGTGCCAGCAGCTTATATCAAGCGGGTGCCACTGAAGCTTTCTTT